What follows describes a single TCR beta chain. Its antigen remains unknown. These donors were members of the roughly 120-subject validation cohort, a group separate from the roughly 670-subject first cohort. Trimming at V came to 2 bases and at J to 4 bases, leaving 9 bases not matched to a gene. Germline assignment: CDR1 MNHEY and CDR2 SVGAGI. This CDR3 has 16 amino acids. The method was immunoSEQ multiplex PCR; TCRdb's version includes in-frame clones alone and lacks a portion of them. The repertoire holds about 140,000 clones, about 90% seen once, with approximately 8% in the top ten. The data are from a study of cytomegalovirus exposure and HLA in healthy donors. On the study more broadly: The 90 to 150 validation repertoires were produced on the same platform as the roughly 690 repertoires of the first cohort. This was reported in a later analysis. The study, taken as a whole, reports: Cytomegalovirus-associated TCR beta chains were listed, numbering 150 to 200. The classifier, whose performance was assessed in both the original and validation cohorts, reportedly diagnosed cytomegalovirus status with high specificity and sensitivity.

Sequencing input: PBMCs. This TCR derives from a woman under 30 in good health and CMV-seropositive. The chain carries TRBV6-5 and TRBJ1-2; TRBD1 aligns across 8 bases. CDR3 sequence: CASSYPLGTGSYGYTF. The CDR3 bases are TGTGCCAGCAGTTACCCCCTTGGGACAGGCAGCTATGGCTACACCTTC.